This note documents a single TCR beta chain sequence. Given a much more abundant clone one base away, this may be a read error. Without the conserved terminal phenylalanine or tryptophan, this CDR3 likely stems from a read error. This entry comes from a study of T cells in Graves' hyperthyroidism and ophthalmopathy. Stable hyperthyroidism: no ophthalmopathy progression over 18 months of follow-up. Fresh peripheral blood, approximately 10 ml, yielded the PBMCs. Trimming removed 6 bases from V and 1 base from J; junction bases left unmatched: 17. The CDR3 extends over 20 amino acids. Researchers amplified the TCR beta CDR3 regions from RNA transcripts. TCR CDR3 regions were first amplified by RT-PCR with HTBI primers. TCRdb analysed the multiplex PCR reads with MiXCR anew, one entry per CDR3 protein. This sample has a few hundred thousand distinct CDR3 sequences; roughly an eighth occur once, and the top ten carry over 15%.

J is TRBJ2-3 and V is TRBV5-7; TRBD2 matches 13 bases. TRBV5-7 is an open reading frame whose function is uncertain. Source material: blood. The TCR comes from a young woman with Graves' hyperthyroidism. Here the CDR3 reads CASNQRRTSGRWCGTDTQYS. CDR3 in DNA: TGTGCCAGCAACCAACGTCGGACTAGCGGGAGATGGTGTGGCACAGATACGCAGTATTCT.